This entry features one T cell receptor (beta chain) sequence. The antigen is undetermined. This probably arose from a read error, given a far larger clone one base away. The sample comes from a study of regulatory T cells in long-lasting Graves disease. Germline V CDR1 and CDR2: SGHTA, FQGNSA. The CDR3 covers 14 residues. Arm-PCR with iRepertoire HTBI primers amplified the CDR3 regions for these TCR beta libraries. TCRdb passed the multiplex PCR reads through MiXCR, listing each CDR3 protein once. The sample contains about 460,000 distinct CDR3 sequences, approximately 23% of which appear only once. Time point of the sample: persistent/refractory GD, antithyroid drugs over 5 years with positive TRAb. Construction of the TCR library relied on RNA isolated from PBMCs. Study-wide results and limits: Favored usage of TRBV28, TRBJ1-2 and TRBJ2-5 was recorded in persistent disease.

This specimen was peripheral blood mononuclear cells (PBMCs), taken when the disease was refractory, from a patient treated with antithyroid drugs. The V gene is TRBV7-2, the J gene TRBJ2-5, with D perhaps being TRBD1 or TRBD2 (5 bases each). The source is a female donor with Graves disease. CDR3 nucleotides: TGTGCCAGCAGCCCTACGAGGGGCTGGGAGATCCAGTACTTC. It is translated as CASSPTRGWEIQYF.